This T cell receptor (beta chain) emerged from a study of tumor-infiltrating lymphocytes in localized non-small cell lung cancer. Study-wide points: Available tissue quantity limited TCR sequencing to a patient subset. Tumors had more T cell infiltration than uninvolved lung, per TCRbeta sequencing and CD3 counts.

Produced via immunoSEQ multiplex PCR; TCRdb's table is partial and in-frame only. The table has just over 14,000 clones, more than 80% seen once; the top ten hold approximately 2.6%. Comments on this clone: Antigen specificity is unknown.

Per the germline V gene, CDR1 is MNHNS and CDR2 is SASEGT. The CDR3 runs 15 residues. Trimming left V 6 bases short and J 4 bases short, with 16 bases between. Sample: lung tumor tissue. The receptor was derived from a human donor with non-small cell lung cancer. The J gene is TRBJ1-3, the V gene TRBV6-1; no reliable D call. The CDR3 nucleotides read TGTGCCAGCAGCTCGAACGGGGTAGTGGGAAACACCATATATTTT. It specifies CASSSNGVVGNTIYF.